Listed here are 18 T cell receptor beta chains from one sample, sequenced in a study of T cell clones after liver transplantation. Produced via immunoSEQ multiplex PCR; TCRdb's table is partial and in-frame only. The data contain around 51,000 clones, 86% of them singletons. Specimen: CD8+ T cells from blood, collected 12 months after liver transplant. Receptor source: a human patient who received a liver transplant. Some T cells may be the graft donor's.

This chain joins TRBV6-5 and TRBJ2-7; D is unclear. From germline, CDR1 is MNHEY and CDR2 SVGAGI. V lost 2 bases and J lost 0, with 11 bases in between. The CDR3 totals 15 residues. The CDR3 DNA reads as TGTGCCAGCAGTTACCGGCTGGGCCTCTCCTACGAGCAGTACTTC. It encodes CASSYRLGLSYEQYF.

This clone was recorded once. The rearrangement links TRBV20-1 to TRBJ1-1; D perhaps matches TRBD1 (5 bases). V dropped 6 bases and J dropped 6 bases, with 8 bases sitting between them. The CDR3 length is 10 residues. Germline CDR1 DFQATT, CDR2 SNEGSKA (reference sequence). CDR3 amino acids: CSARDAEAFF. CDR3 nucleotide sequence: TGCAGTGCCCGGGACGCTGAAGCTTTCTTT.

This chain joins TRBV5-1 and TRBJ2-2; 9 bases line up with TRBD1. V was clipped by 4 bases and J by 4 bases; unmatched bases: 8. From germline, CDR1 is SGHRS and CDR2 YFSETQ. The CDR3 is 16 amino acids. The CDR3 coding sequence is TGCGCCAGCAGCCGAACCGGGACAGGGATCACCGGGGAGCTGTTTTTT. It encodes CASSRTGTGITGELFF.

The chain recombines TRBV25-1 with TRBJ2-1; D gene ambiguous. Between the trimmed V and J ends, which lost 7 bases and 3 bases, there was a span of 10 bases. In germline, CDR1 is MGHDK, CDR2 SYGVNS. The CDR3 contains 13 residues. The CDR3 region is CASKVGSYNEQFF. The CDR3 region has the DNA TGTGCCAGCAAGGTAGGCAGCTACAATGAGCAGTTCTTC.

The CDR3 spells CASSLGQGWSGNEQFF. The CDR3 DNA reads TGTGCCAGCAGCTTAGGTCAGGGCTGGTCAGGCAATGAGCAGTTCTTC. The chain has TRBV13 and TRBJ2-1, with D tentatively TRBD1 (5 bases). CDR1 is PRHDT and CDR2 is FYEKMQ in the germline V gene (reference sequence). CDR3 size: 16 residues. V was cut by 0 bases and J by 6 bases, with 15 bases left in between.

This rearrangement joins TRBV11-2 to TRBJ2-1; unclear D gene. V was cut by 7 bases and J by 0 bases, with 19 bases left in between. CDR1 and CDR2 from the germline V gene are SGHAT and FQNNGV. The CDR3 is 17 amino acids. The CDR3 DNA is TGTGCCAGCACCCACGTGCAGACCCTCCCCTCCTACAATGAGCAGTTCTTC. This codes for CASTHVQTLPSYNEQFF. The full variable domain, with the rest looked up from reference TRBV11-2 and TRBJ2-1, is EAGVAQSPRYKIIEKRQSVAFWCNPISGHATLYWYQQILGQGPKLLIQFQNNGVVDDSQLPKDRFSAERLKGVDSTLKIQPAKLEDSAVYLCASTHVQTLPSYNEQFFGPGTRLTVL.

The chain links TRBV28 to TRBJ2-3; no firm D call. Germline lookup yields CDR1 MDHEN and CDR2 SYDVKM. There are 15 residues in the CDR3. The V end was cut by 2 bases, the J end by 0 bases, with 9 bases between. The CDR3 coding sequence is TGTGCCAGCAGTTTACCGCAGATTAGCACAGATACGCAGTATTTT. Translation gives CASSLPQISTDTQYF. The full variable domain, completed using reference TRBV28 and TRBJ2-3, is DVKVTQSSRYLVKRTGEKVFLECVQDMDHENMFWYRQDPGLGLRLIYFSYDVKMKEKGDIPEGYSVSREKKERFSLILESASTNQTSMYLCASSLPQISTDTQYFGPGTRLTVL.

The V call is TRBV5-1, the J call TRBJ1-1; D unclear. Deletions cut 0 bases from V and 5 bases from J, with 5 bases between. The CDR3 runs 12 residues. Germline V lookup: CDR1 SGHRS, CDR2 YFSETQ. CDR3 loop: CASSLGRTEAFF. DNA for the CDR3: TGCGCCAGCAGCTTGGGACGGACTGAAGCTTTCTTT.

The genes are TRBV2 and TRBJ2-7; maybe TRBD1 (5 bases). This CDR3 is 16 amino acids long. The germline CDR1 and CDR2 sequences are SNHLY and FYNNEI. The germline V and J ends were trimmed by 1 base and 2 bases, with 15 bases remaining between them. Here the CDR3 reads CASSEDSAGYPYEQYF. The DNA for the CDR3 is TGTGCCAGCAGTGAAGATTCGGCAGGGTATCCCTACGAGCAGTACTTC. The whole variable domain, remainder taken from reference TRBV2 and TRBJ2-7, is EPEVTQTPSHQVTQMGQEVILRCVPISNHLYFYWYRQILGQKVEFLVSFYNNEISEKSEIFDDQFSVERPDGSNFTLKIRSTKLEDSAMYFCASSEDSAGYPYEQYFGPGTRLTVT.

The rearrangement joins TRBV4-1 to TRBJ1-1, with D possibly being TRBD1 (5 bases). The CDR3 length is 14 residues. CDR1 and CDR2 (germline): MGHRA, YSYEKL. V dropped 3 bases and J dropped 5 bases, with 13 bases sitting between them. This chain's CDR3 is CASSQGRAETEAFF. The CDR3 DNA sequence: TGCGCCAGCAGCCAGGGCAGGGCAGAAACTGAAGCTTTCTTT.

This clone has more than one count but fewer than ten. The genes are TRBV7-9 and TRBJ2-1; TRBD2 is a possible D gene (5 bases). Germline V gives CDR1 SEHNR, CDR2 FQNEAQ (reference sequence). The CDR3 loop spans 15 amino acids. Trimming took 5 bases from V and 5 from J, leaving 16 bases between them. For the CDR3, the DNA is TGTGCCAGCAGCCCGCCTCTCGGGAACAACAATGAGCAGTTCTTC. Protein product: CASSPPLGNNNEQFF.

The chain recombines TRBV29-1 with TRBJ2-7; D ambiguous. This CDR3 contains 12 residues. Germline V CDR1 and CDR2: SQVTM, ANQGSEA. Between the trimmed V and J ends, which lost 3 bases and 2 bases, there was a span of 8 bases. This CDR3 is CSVEVGPYEQYF. The CDR3 region has the DNA TGCAGCGTTGAGGTAGGCCCCTACGAGCAGTACTTC.

The rearrangement joins TRBV9 to TRBJ1-3, with D uncertain. Trimming took 1 base from V and 3 from J, leaving 11 bases between them. Germline values: CDR1 SGDLS, CDR2 YYNGEE. The CDR3 covers 15 residues. The CDR3 region has the DNA TGTGCCAGCAGCGTACTCGGGAGCGGTGGAAACACCATATATTTT. Translated, it gives CASSVLGSGGNTIYF.

This clone was detected only once. J is TRBJ2-7 and V is TRBV27; TRBD2 matches 11 bases. Germline lookup yields CDR1 MNHEY and CDR2 SMNVEV (reference sequence). The junction had 3 bases not matched to a gene; V was cut back by 4 bases and J by 4 bases. The CDR3 runs 14 residues. The CDR3 spells CASSYSSGGYEQYF. CDR3 sequence (DNA): TGTGCCAGCAGTTATTCTAGCGGGGGGTACGAGCAGTACTTC.

V usage is TRBV7-3 and J usage is TRBJ2-1, with TRBD2 matching 15 bases. The CDR3 has 16 residues. Trimming took 4 bases from V and 7 from J; bases not matched to a gene: 5. The germline CDR1 and CDR2 sequences are SGHTA and FQGTGA. DNA of the CDR3: TGTGCCAGCAGCTGGGGAGGGACTAGCGGGGGGAATGAGCAGTTCTTC. Translating gives CASSWGGTSGGNEQFF.

V usage is TRBV9 and J usage is TRBJ1-3; D may be TRBD1 (6 bases). The V gene lost 2 bases and the J gene lost 4 bases, with 13 bases spanning the gap. The germline gives CDR1 SGDLS, CDR2 YYNGEE. The CDR3 totals 15 residues. DNA of the CDR3: TGTGCCAGCAGCGTGGGCGGGGGCGAAGGAAACACCATATATTTT. Protein: CASSVGGGEGNTIYF.

In nucleotides, the CDR3 is TGTGCCAGTAGTATAGGCCTAGTGAACGAGCAGTACTTC. Amino acids: CASSIGLVNEQYF. This chain links TRBV19 with TRBJ2-7; no reliable D call. CDR1 is LNHDA and CDR2 is SQIVND in the germline V gene (reference sequence). The CDR3 is 13 amino acids. V was trimmed by 1 base and J by 5 bases, leaving 9 bases between them.

In this sample, this clone turned up once. This sequence joins TRBV14 and TRBJ1-1; no reliable D call. The length of the CDR3 is 13 residues. CDR1 and CDR2 (germline): SGHDN, FVKESK. V was shortened by 6 bases and J by 1 base, with 9 bases between the two germline ends. The CDR3 region is CASRPTPNTEAFF. The CDR3 nucleotides are TGTGCCAGCAGACCAACACCGAACACTGAAGCTTTCTTT.